Below are 27 T cell receptor beta chains sequenced from a single sample in a study of immune evolution from preneoplasia to lung adenocarcinoma. Profiled with immunoSEQ multiplex PCR; TCRdb holds only in-frame clones, not every one. This sample has 12,000 or so clones, with roughly 84% found just once. The specimen was FFPE tissue from an adenomatous hyperplasia lung lesion. Subset in this sample: atypical adenomatous hyperplasia (AAH), lung preneoplasia. All receptors come from a person aged 50-69 years with lung adenocarcinoma.

In the case of this clone: Different DNA sequences within this sample yield the same CDR3. V usage is TRBV5-1 and J usage is TRBJ2-3, with no clear D. Trimming stripped 0 bases from V and 2 bases from J, with 4 bases between. CDR3 length: 13 amino acids. Germline loops: CDR1 SGHRS, CDR2 YFSETQ. This chain's CDR3 is CASSLGSTDTQYF. In DNA, the CDR3 is TGCGCCAGCAGCTTGGGGTCCACAGATACGCAGTATTTT.

This clone was counted once. This chain links TRBV19 with TRBJ1-5; TRBD1 aligns across 7 bases. V shed 5 bases and J 2 bases; nucleotides not matched to a gene: 3. CDR1 and CDR2 (germline): LNHDA, SQIVND (reference sequence). The CDR3 length is 14 residues. The CDR3 DNA is TGTGCCAGTAGTGGCACAGGGGGCAATCAGCCCCAGCATTTT. This translates into CASSGTGGNQPQHF.

The chain uses TRBV29-1 and TRBJ1-1, with unresolved D. Trimming removed 6 bases at V and 1 base at J, with 15 bases between. Looked up from germline, CDR1 is SQVTM and CDR2 is ANQGSEA. The CDR3 runs to 14 residues. CDR3 nucleotide sequence: TGCAGCGTCCTCACTAAGGGTTGGAACACTGAAGCTTTCTTT. It yields the protein CSVLTKGWNTEAFF.

This clone was found a few times. The CDR3 DNA reads TGTGCCAGCTCACCGTATGGGACTAGCGGTTACGAGCAGTACTTC. Translating it yields CASSPYGTSGYEQYF. This chain links TRBV18 with TRBJ2-7; TRBD2 matches at 11 bases. Germline V gene sequence: CDR1 KGHSH, CDR2 LQKENI. V shed 3 bases and J 4 bases; nucleotides not matched to a gene: 5. CDR3 size: 15 residues.

This clone was observed a few times. The sample has other DNA sequences that encode this CDR3 too. J is TRBJ2-7 and V is TRBV27; TRBD1 is a possible D gene (6 bases). The CDR3 runs 13 residues. The V and J ends lost 0 bases and 6 bases respectively, with 9 bases between them. The germline CDR1 and CDR2 sequences are MNHEY and SMNVEV (reference sequence). The chain's CDR3 is CASSLSRTAEQYF. CDR3 in DNA: TGTGCCAGCAGTTTATCGCGGACAGCCGAGCAGTACTTC.

The chain couples TRBV11-3 to TRBJ2-1; tentative D call: TRBD1 (5 bases). V shed 0 bases and J shed 11 bases, with 11 bases lying between them. Germline V gene sequence: CDR1 SGHNT, CDR2 YENEEA. This CDR3 comprises 13 residues. CDR3 sequence: CASSLDRPGKQFF. CDR3 DNA sequence: TGTGCCAGCAGCTTAGATAGGCCAGGGAAGCAGTTCTTC.

The rearrangement links TRBV28 to TRBJ2-7, with D uncertain. Deletions cut 8 bases from V and 6 bases from J, with 11 bases between. The CDR3 is made up of 11 amino acids. Germline CDR1 and CDR2: MDHEN and SYDVKM. CDR3 sequence reads: CASSRQSEQYF. CDR3 sequence (DNA): TGTGCCAGCTCCCGACAAAGCGAGCAGTACTTC.

V usage is TRBV19 and J usage is TRBJ1-1; 7 bases map to TRBD1. V dropped 3 bases and J dropped 0; count of bases not matched to a gene: 4. Germline V lookup: CDR1 LNHDA, CDR2 SQIVND (reference sequence). CDR3 length: 15 amino acids. CDR3 residues: CASSIQGGLNTEAFF. In DNA form, the CDR3 reads TGTGCCAGTAGTATCCAGGGGGGATTGAACACTGAAGCTTTCTTT.

This clone was seen a few times. V is TRBV7-2 and J is TRBJ2-3; tentatively, D is TRBD2 (5 bases). V was pared by 5 bases and J by 4 bases, with 16 bases between. The CDR3 is made up of 15 amino acids. Looked up from germline, CDR1 is SGHTA and CDR2 is FQGNSA. CDR3 region: CASSPGLRNADTQYF. In nucleotides, the CDR3 is TGTGCCAGCAGCCCCGGACTTCGGAATGCAGATACGCAGTATTTT.

The gene calls are TRBV29-1 and TRBJ1-5; no definite D call. Germline V gene lookup returns CDR1 SQVTM and CDR2 ANQGSEA. V shed 3 bases and J shed 4 bases, with 10 bases lying between them. The length of the CDR3 is 13 residues. In DNA form, the CDR3 reads TGCAGCGTTGATCAAGGGATTAATCAGCCCCAGCATTTT. It specifies CSVDQGINQPQHF.

This clone was picked up a small number of times. The chain carries TRBV27 and TRBJ2-1; D might be TRBD1 (6 bases). Germline loops: CDR1 MNHEY, CDR2 SMNVEV (reference sequence). CDR3 length: 15 amino acids. V was shortened by 4 bases and J by 0 bases, with 10 bases between the two germline ends. This CDR3 is CASSWDTSSYNEQFF. The DNA of the CDR3 is TGTGCCAGCAGTTGGGACACTAGCTCCTACAATGAGCAGTTCTTC.

The chain carries TRBV7-6 and TRBJ1-2; 9 bases match TRBD1. Looked up from germline, CDR1 is SGHVS and CDR2 is FNYEAQ. This CDR3 is 13 amino acids long. Trimming took 1 base from V and 7 from J; bases not matched to a gene: 1. The CDR3 DNA reads as TGTGCCAGCAGCTTAGGGACAGGGGTTGGCTACACCTTC. Translating gives CASSLGTGVGYTF.

This chain uses TRBV5-1 with TRBJ2-3; the D is unclear. The CDR3 totals 14 residues. V was pared by 4 bases and J by 0 bases, with 9 bases between. Germline CDR1 is SGHRS and CDR2 is YFSETQ. The CDR3 loop reads CASSIPDSTDTQYF. DNA for the CDR3: TGCGCCAGCAGCATCCCCGATAGCACAGATACGCAGTATTTT. The full variable domain, with the rest looked up from reference TRBV5-1 and TRBJ2-3, is KAGVTQTPRYLIKTRGQQVTLSCSPISGHRSVSWYQQTPGQGLQFLFEYFSETQRNKGNFPGRFSGRQFSNSRSEMNVSTLELGDSALYLCASSIPDSTDTQYFGPGTRLTVL.

The rearrangement joins TRBV5-1 to TRBJ2-7; TRBD1 or TRBD2 may be the D gene (6 bases each). The CDR3 is 15 residues long. CDR1 is SGHRS, CDR2 YFSETQ, per germline. Trimming stripped 3 bases from V and 0 bases from J, with 13 bases between. CDR3 DNA: TGCGCCAGCAGCTGGAGGGGACAAAGCTCCTACGAGCAGTACTTC. Its translation is CASSWRGQSSYEQYF. The whole variable domain, filled in from reference TRBV5-1 and TRBJ2-7, reads KAGVTQTPRYLIKTRGQQVTLSCSPISGHRSVSWYQQTPGQGLQFLFEYFSETQRNKGNFPGRFSGRQFSNSRSEMNVSTLELGDSALYLCASSWRGQSSYEQYFGPGTRLTVT.

The rearrangement joins TRBV6-1 to TRBJ2-7; TRBD2 might be the D (6 bases). V was cut by 6 bases and J by 0 bases, with 12 bases left in between. The CDR3 contains 14 residues. The V gene's germline CDR1 is MNHNS and CDR2 SASEGT. The CDR3 DNA sequence: TGTGCCAGCAGGGACGTAGCGGACTCCTACGAGCAGTACTTC. Its protein product is CASRDVADSYEQYF.

The chain employs TRBV5-6 and TRBJ1-2, with 7 bases identical to TRBD1. V lost 4 bases and J lost 5; bases outside the gene matches: 5. The CDR3 spans 13 residues. CDR1 is SGHDT, CDR2 YYEEEE, per germline. The CDR3 DNA reads TGTGCCAGCAGCACGAAACAGGGGTATGGCTACACCTTC. Amino acids: CASSTKQGYGYTF.

The chain joins TRBV7-2 to TRBJ1-4; D not certain. Trimming removed 1 base from V and 8 bases from J, with 11 bases in between. CDR1 SGHTA and CDR2 FQGNSA come from the germline V gene. This CDR3 has 14 amino acids. The CDR3 loop reads CASSLVGPGEKLFF. The CDR3 DNA is TGTGCCAGCAGCTTAGTCGGACCGGGGGAAAAACTGTTTTTT.

CDR3 coding DNA: TGTGCCTGGAGTTTCCGAAACTATGGCTACACCTTC. Amino acids: CAWSFRNYGYTF. The V and J genes are TRBV30 and TRBJ1-2; D call uncertain. CDR1 and CDR2 (germline): GTSNPN, SVGIG (reference sequence). The CDR3 runs 12 residues. V shed 2 bases and J shed 2 bases, with 6 bases lying between them.

The rearrangement joins TRBV5-4 to TRBJ2-2; D is ambiguous. Trimming pared 0 bases from V and 5 bases from J, leaving 11 bases between. This CDR3 is 15 amino acids long. Per germline, CDR1 SGHNT and CDR2 YYREEE (reference sequence). The CDR3 region has the DNA TGTGCCAGCAGCTTGGATCTACAGACAACCGGGGAGCTGTTTTTT. This translates into CASSLDLQTTGELFF.

The chain carries TRBV7-2 and TRBJ2-2, with D unclear. CDR1 and CDR2 from the germline V gene are SGHTA and FQGNSA. Trimming pared 2 bases from V and 3 bases from J, leaving 13 bases between. The CDR3 contains 16 residues. CDR3: CASSLYARTDTGELFF. CDR3 in DNA: TGTGCCAGCAGCTTATATGCCAGAACTGACACCGGGGAGCTGTTTTTT.

CDR3 in DNA: TGTGCCAGCAGTCGGCATGTTGGGAACTATGGCTACACCTTC. Residues: CASSRHVGNYGYTF. The V call is TRBV6-6, the J call TRBJ1-2; D is unclear. CDR1 and CDR2 from the germline V gene are MNHNY and SVGAGI (reference sequence). The CDR3 has 14 amino acids. V lost 5 bases and J 2 bases, leaving 12 bases between the germline ends.

V is TRBV19 and J is TRBJ2-7; TRBD1 aligns across 7 bases. V shed 3 bases and J 6 bases; nucleotides not matched to a gene: 11. The CDR3 is 15 residues long. Germline-derived CDR1 and CDR2 are LNHDA and SQIVND (reference sequence). In DNA, the CDR3 is TGTGCCAGTAGTATCCCCTCGTACGACAGGGTCGAGCAGTACTTC. Its translation is CASSIPSYDRVEQYF.

This clone was seen just once. The chain uses TRBV6-1 and TRBJ2-1; D is possibly TRBD2 (5 bases). V dropped 3 bases and J dropped 9 bases, with 21 bases sitting between them. The CDR3 has 16 residues. CDR1 is MNHNS and CDR2 is SASEGT in the germline V gene. The CDR3 coding sequence is TGTGCCAGCAGTGAGTCCCCCGTAGGCGGGCCATTTGAGCAGTTCTTC. Translation gives CASSESPVGGPFEQFF.

The chain carries TRBV7-9 and TRBJ2-3; possible D gene TRBD2, 5 bases. V was clipped by 1 base and J by 4 bases, with 15 bases between them. From germline, CDR1 is SEHNR and CDR2 FQNEAQ (reference sequence). This CDR3 is 16 amino acids long. The CDR3 loop is CASSLVSVVFSDTQYF. The CDR3 DNA sequence: TGTGCCAGCAGCTTAGTTAGCGTTGTATTCTCAGATACGCAGTATTTT.

The rearrangement joins TRBV5-1 to TRBJ2-1, with D possibly being TRBD1 (6 bases). Trimming removed 5 bases from V and 4 bases from J, with 13 bases in between. This CDR3 contains 14 residues. CDR1 is SGHRS and CDR2 is YFSETQ in the germline V gene. The CDR3 DNA follows: TGCGCCAGCAGGCGTGGTACAGGGTACAATGAGCAGTTCTTC. This codes for CASRRGTGYNEQFF. Filled out from reference TRBV5-1 and TRBJ2-1, the complete variable domain reads KAGVTQTPRYLIKTRGQQVTLSCSPISGHRSVSWYQQTPGQGLQFLFEYFSETQRNKGNFPGRFSGRQFSNSRSEMNVSTLELGDSALYLCASRRGTGYNEQFFGPGTRLTVL.

The V and J genes are TRBV2 and TRBJ2-5, with 7 bases identical to TRBD1. The J segment lost 2 bases and the V segment lost 8 bases, leaving 8 bases of the junction unmatched. The CDR3 length is 14 residues. In germline, CDR1 is SNHLY, CDR2 FYNNEI. Here the CDR3 DNA reads TGTGCCAGCGCAAAAAGGGACAGACAAGAGACCCAGTACTTC. Its protein is CASAKRDRQETQYF.

V is TRBV6-1 and J is TRBJ1-1; tentative D call: TRBD1 (6 bases). The V end was cut by 3 bases, the J end by 4 bases, with 15 bases between. The CDR3 is 15 amino acids. Germline V gives CDR1 MNHNS, CDR2 SASEGT. The CDR3 sequence: CASSDFRGMGTEAFF. The CDR3 bases are TGTGCCAGCAGTGACTTCAGGGGTATGGGCACTGAAGCTTTCTTT.